This T cell receptor beta chain appears in the sequencing data of a study of spatial heterogeneity in lung cancer. About the study: Detected beta-chain sequences consistently exceeded alpha-chain sequences.

This clonotype was observed at least ten times. Time point indicated: sample taken at primary tumor resection. The cohort: 70 to 75 early-stage, untreated non-small cell lung cancer patients. Unsorted tumor, nontumor lung tissue or cryopreserved PBMC supplied the whole RNA. Using its own MiXCR run on the 5' RACE reads, TCRdb lists one record per CDR3 protein. This sample has some 34,000 distinct CDR3 sequences, with about 7% found just once. Germline V gives CDR1 LNHNV, CDR2 YYDKDF (reference sequence). Trimming stripped 4 bases from V and 0 bases from J, with 12 bases between. The CDR3 totals 16 residues.

The sample consisted of PBMCs, taken at surgery. The TCR originated in a female donor with early-stage non-small cell lung cancer. The chain joins TRBV15 to TRBJ1-4; tentatively, D is TRBD1 (5 bases). The CDR3 is CATSTGTPATNEKLFF. The DNA of the CDR3 is TGTGCCACCAGCACCGGGACCCCCGCAACTAATGAAAAACTGTTTTTT.